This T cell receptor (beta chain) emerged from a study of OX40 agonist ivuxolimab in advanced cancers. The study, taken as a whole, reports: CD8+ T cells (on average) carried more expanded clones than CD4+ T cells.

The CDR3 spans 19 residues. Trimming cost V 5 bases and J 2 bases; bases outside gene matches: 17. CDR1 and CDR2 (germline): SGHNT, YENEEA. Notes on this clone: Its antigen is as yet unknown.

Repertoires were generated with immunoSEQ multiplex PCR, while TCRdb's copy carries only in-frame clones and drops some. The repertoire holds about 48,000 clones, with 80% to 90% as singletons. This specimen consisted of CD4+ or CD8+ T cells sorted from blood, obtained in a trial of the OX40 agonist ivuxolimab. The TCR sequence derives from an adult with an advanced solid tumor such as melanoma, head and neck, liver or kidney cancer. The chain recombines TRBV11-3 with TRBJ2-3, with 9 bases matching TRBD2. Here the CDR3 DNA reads TGTGCCAGCAGCGTTGTATTGGGACTAGCAGGTTCCCTCACAGATACGCAGTATTTT. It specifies CASSVVLGLAGSLTDTQYF.